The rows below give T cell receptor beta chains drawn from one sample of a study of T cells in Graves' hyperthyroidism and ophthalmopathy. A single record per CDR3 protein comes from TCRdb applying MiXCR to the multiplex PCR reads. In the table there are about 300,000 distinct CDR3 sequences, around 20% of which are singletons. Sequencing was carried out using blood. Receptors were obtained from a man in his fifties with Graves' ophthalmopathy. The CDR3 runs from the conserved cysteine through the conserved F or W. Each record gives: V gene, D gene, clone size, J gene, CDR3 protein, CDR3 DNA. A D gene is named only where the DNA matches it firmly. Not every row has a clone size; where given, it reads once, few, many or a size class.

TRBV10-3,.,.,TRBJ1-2,CAISEPGGNNYGYTF,TGTGCCATCAGTGAGCCCGGGGGGAATAACTATGGCTACACCTTC
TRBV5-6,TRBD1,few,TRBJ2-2,CASSLLGQALGLNTGELFF,TGTGCCAGCAGCTTGTTAGGACAGGCCCTTGGTTTAAACACCGGGGAGCTGTTTTTT
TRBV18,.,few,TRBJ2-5,CASSLSGLFGETQYF,TGTGCCAGCTCACTATCGGGACTCTTCGGAGAGACCCAGTACTTC
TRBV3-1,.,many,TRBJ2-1,CASSQAAYNEQFF,TGTGCCAGCAGCCAAGCGGCATACAATGAGCAGTTCTTC
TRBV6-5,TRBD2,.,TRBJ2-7,CASSYPPSGRRNYEQYF,TGTGCCAGCAGTTACCCCCCTAGCGGGAGGCGGAACTACGAGCAGTACTTC
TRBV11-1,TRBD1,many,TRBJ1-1,CASSSPGQTTEAFF,TGTGCCAGCAGCTCCCCGGGACAGACCACTGAAGCTTTCTTT
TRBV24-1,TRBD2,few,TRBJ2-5,CATRGLAVPRETQYF,TGTGCCACCAGGGGACTAGCGGTACCGAGAGAGACCCAGTACTTC
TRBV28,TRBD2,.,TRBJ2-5,CASSSAGTSGSWETQYF,TGTGCCAGCAGCTCCGCCGGGACTAGCGGGAGTTGGGAGACCCAGTACTTC
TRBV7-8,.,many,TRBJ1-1,CASRGWANTEAFF,TGTGCCAGCAGAGGGTGGGCGAACACTGAAGCTTTCTTT
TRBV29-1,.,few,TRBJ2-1,CSVEFNGRGSYNEQFF,TGCAGCGTTGAATTTAACGGGAGAGGTTCCTACAATGAGCAGTTCTTC